The 13 T cell receptor beta chains reported below all come from one sample, sequenced in a study of shared clonotypes between healthy human individuals. Libraries were prepared by immunoSEQ multiplex PCR; TCRdb keeps only in-frame clonotypes and omits some of them. The data contain under 2.5 million clones, just under 95% of them seen just once; the ten biggest clones take up 0.3% to 0.4%. Input material: naive CD4+ T cells from PBMCs. Subset noted: CD45RA+ positively selected. The origin of the receptors is a man between 18 and 29 years old in good health. Some clones in this sample may be carry-over from other donors' samples.

The chain carries TRBV7-2 and TRBJ1-4; D possibly corresponds to TRBD1 (6 bases). The length of the CDR3 is 16 residues. V was pared by 5 bases and J by 0 bases, with 13 bases between. Germline loops: CDR1 SGHTA, CDR2 FQGNSA. DNA of the CDR3: TGTGCCAGCAGCGTGACAGGACTTGCAACTAATGAAAAACTGTTTTTT. Translating gives CASSVTGLATNEKLFF.

The V and J genes are TRBV25-1 and TRBJ2-2; TRBD1 aligns across 11 bases. There are 16 residues in the CDR3. J lost 5 bases, V lost 9 bases, and 11 bases had no gene match. Germline CDR1 MGHDK, CDR2 SYGVNS. Here the CDR3 DNA reads TGTGCCAGTAGTCCCCGGACAGGGGGCGGGACCGGGGAGCTGTTTTTT. It translates to CASSPRTGGGTGELFF.

In regard to this clone: This sample includes further DNA sequences coding for the same CDR3. The V gene is TRBV7-2, the J gene TRBJ2-7; 9 bases agree with TRBD2. The CDR3 consists of 15 residues. Germline V gene sequence: CDR1 SGHTA, CDR2 FQGNSA. The junction had 7 bases not matched to a gene; V was cut back by 5 bases and J by 2 bases. CDR3 sequence: CASSLGLAFTYEQYF. CDR3 coding DNA: TGTGCCAGCAGCCTTGGACTAGCGTTTACCTACGAGCAGTACTTC.

The chain joins TRBV7-3 to TRBJ1-6, with TRBD1 as a possible D gene (6 bases). CDR1 is SGHTA and CDR2 is FQGTGA in the germline V gene. Trimming removed 5 bases at V and 7 bases at J, with 15 bases between. The length of the CDR3 is 15 residues. The DNA for the CDR3 is TGTGCCAGCAGCCTCACCGGGACACCGAATTCACCCCTCCACTTT. Its protein is CASSLTGTPNSPLHF.

V usage is TRBV5-6 and J usage is TRBJ1-5; 10 bases fit TRBD1. V lost 4 bases and J lost 5; bases outside the gene matches: 6. Germline assignment: CDR1 SGHDT and CDR2 YYEEEE. The length of the CDR3 is 15 residues. CDR3 in amino acids: CASSGMDRGDQPQHF. In DNA form, the CDR3 reads TGTGCCAGCAGCGGGATGGACAGGGGGGATCAGCCCCAGCATTTT.

This chain connects TRBV6-1 to TRBJ1-5; D is perhaps TRBD1 (6 bases). The CDR3 has 13 residues. V was trimmed by 6 bases and J by 7 bases, leaving 13 bases between them. Germline V gene lookup returns CDR1 MNHNS and CDR2 SASEGT. CDR3 amino acids: CASRRGIWQPQHF. The CDR3 DNA reads TGTGCCAGCAGAAGGGGGATCTGGCAGCCCCAGCATTTT.

The chain couples TRBV2 to TRBJ1-1, with 7 positions matching TRBD1. After removal of 5 bases from V and 4 bases from J, the junction contained 7 bases not matched to a gene. The germline V gene has CDR1 SNHLY and CDR2 FYNNEI. The CDR3 has 14 amino acids. The CDR3 coding sequence is TGTGCCAGCAGTCCCAGGACAGGTCCCACTGAAGCTTTCTTT. The encoded protein is CASSPRTGPTEAFF.

The rearrangement uses TRBV11-1 and TRBJ2-5; unclear D gene. The J call may be in error: the DNA end matches TRBJ2-7 better. CDR1 SGHAT and CDR2 FQDESV come from the germline V gene (reference sequence). The CDR3 runs to 12 residues. The CDR3 DNA reads TGTGCCAGCGGGAAAAGGATCTACGAGCAGTACTTC. Translated: CASGKRIYEQYF.

The chain has TRBV27 and TRBJ2-7, with 14 positions matching TRBD2. There are 18 residues in the CDR3. Unmatched junction bases numbered 8, after V lost 4 bases and J lost 0 bases. Germline lookup yields CDR1 MNHEY and CDR2 SMNVEV (reference sequence). The CDR3 reads CASSSRTSGRSNSYEQYF. In nucleotides, the CDR3 is TGTGCCAGCAGTTCCCGGACTAGCGGGAGGTCTAACTCCTACGAGCAGTACTTC.

V is TRBV4-3 and J is TRBJ2-7; 9 bases map to TRBD1. CDR1 is LGHNA, CDR2 YSLEER, per germline. The CDR3 has 16 residues. The junction had 10 bases not matched to a gene; V was cut back by 0 bases and J by 7 bases. The CDR3 here is CASSQDDRDRVEEQYF. CDR3 DNA: TGCGCCAGCAGCCAAGACGACCGGGACAGGGTTGAAGAGCAGTACTTC.

The chain carries TRBV29-1 and TRBJ2-5; 12 positions agree with TRBD2. There are 16 residues in the CDR3. V gave up 4 bases and J gave up 2 bases; unmatched junction bases: 8. The germline gives CDR1 SQVTM, CDR2 ANQGSEA. CDR3 sequence: CSVVRGLAGLQETQYF. The CDR3 nucleotides read TGCAGCGTTGTCAGGGGACTAGCGGGCCTTCAAGAGACCCAGTACTTC.

The V and J genes are TRBV9 and TRBJ2-7, with 8 nucleotides matching TRBD2. The junction had 9 bases not matched to a gene; V was cut back by 0 bases and J by 4 bases. This CDR3 has 16 residues. Germline CDR1 SGDLS, CDR2 YYNGEE. The CDR3 coding sequence is TGTGCCAGCAGCGTAGCGGGGGGGCTAGCGCTTTACGAGCAGTACTTC. Protein sequence: CASSVAGGLALYEQYF.

The chain links TRBV4-3 to TRBJ2-3; D may be TRBD2 (6 bases). The V end lost 2 bases, the J end lost 5 bases, and 11 bases lay between the germline ends. Germline V lookup: CDR1 LGHNA, CDR2 YSLEER. The CDR3 totals 14 residues. CDR3 sequence reads: CASSQLRDIDTQYF. For the CDR3, the DNA is TGCGCCAGCAGCCAATTGCGGGATATAGATACGCAGTATTTT.